Each of the 3 T cell receptor beta chains below was sequenced from the same sample in a study of human T cells and chemical hapten exposure. One entry per CDR3 protein results from TCRdb running MiXCR on the RACE reads. The profile shows approximately 320,000 distinct CDR3 sequences, 5.5% of them singletons. Time point defined: pre-sensitization, week 0. Described treatment: therapeutic diphenylcyclopropenone sensitization with weekly scalp DPC. The sample here was whole blood, taken in connection with sensitization to the hapten diphenylcyclopropenone (DPC). The receptors come from a woman aged 18 to 35 with alopecia areata. Some clones in this sample may be carry-over from other donors' samples.

The V gene is TRBV5-4, the J gene TRBJ1-1; 7 nucleotides match TRBD1. The CDR3 is made up of 16 amino acids. CDR1 SGHNT and CDR2 YYREEE come from the germline V gene (reference sequence). Losses at the gene ends were 2 bases for V and 6 bases for J; bases not matched to a gene: 13. The CDR3 sequence is CASSLAQGSAAAEAFF. Written as DNA, the CDR3 is TGTGCCAGCAGCTTAGCACAGGGGTCGGCAGCCGCTGAAGCTTTCTTT. The entire variable domain, with the rest obtained from reference TRBV5-4 and TRBJ1-1, is as follows: ETGVTQSPTHLIKTRGQQVTLRCSSQSGHNTVSWYQQALGQGPQFIFQYYREEENGRGNFPPRFSGLQFPNYSSELNVNALELDDSALYLCASSLAQGSAAAEAFFGQGTRLTVV.

This clonotype was seen a handful of times. This chain uses TRBV13 with TRBJ2-5; no clear D gene. This CDR3 is built from 13 residues. Germline V lookup: CDR1 PRHDT, CDR2 FYEKMQ (reference sequence). V was cut by 5 bases and J by 0 bases, with 7 bases left in between. CDR3 bases: TGTGCCAGCAGCCTATACTACCAAGAGACCCAGTACTTC. It codes for CASSLYYQETQYF.

There are a few counts of this clonotype. This rearrangement joins TRBV29-1 to TRBJ1-1; D is perhaps TRBD1 (5 bases). Deletions cut 3 bases from V and 4 bases from J, with 12 bases between. The CDR3 extends over 13 amino acids. CDR1 is SQVTM and CDR2 is ANQGSEA in the germline V gene. CDR3 loop: CSVEGESGTEAFF. In nucleotides, the CDR3 is TGCAGCGTTGAGGGGGAAAGCGGCACTGAAGCTTTCTTT.